One sample yielded the 2 T cell receptor beta chains listed below, sequenced in a study of Graves' ophthalmopathy and Graves' hyperthyroidism. Amplifying from RNA transcripts, the study obtained TCR beta CDR3 regions. Second-round multiplex PCR came after a first-round RT-PCR that employed HTBI primers. From the multiplex PCR reads, TCRdb called clonotypes with MiXCR, one entry per CDR3 protein. The profile shows 580,000 or so distinct CDR3 sequences, under 45% of them singletons. Source material: peripheral blood or thyroid tissue (not recorded which). The receptors shown here come from an adult man with Graves' hyperthyroidism.

The chain joins TRBV20-1 to TRBJ2-6; D is undetermined. This CDR3 is 13 amino acids long. The ends were cut back, 6 bases at V and 6 bases at J, with 12 bases in the middle. Germline V gene sequence: CDR1 DFQATT, CDR2 SNEGSKA (reference sequence). The CDR3 bases are TGCAGTGCGGACGGAGCTGCGGCCAACGTCCTGACTTTC. It codes for CSADGAAANVLTF.

This clonotype was found once. V and J are TRBV29-1 and TRBJ1-2; 7 bases match TRBD1. The germline V gene has CDR1 SQVTM and CDR2 ANQGSEA. CDR3 length: 11 residues. After removal of 8 bases from V and 8 bases from J, the junction contained 8 bases not matched to a gene. For the CDR3, the DNA is TGCAGCCGACAGGGAGCGAGAGGCTACACCTTC. Protein: CSRQGARGYTF.